The next 16 T cell receptor beta chains were all read from a single sample in a study of T cells after yellow fever vaccination. Via MiXCR, TCRdb re-called the 5' RACE reads, giving one row per CDR3 protein. Altogether hundreds of thousands of distinct CDR3 sequences are present, around an eighth being singletons, with the ten largest covering over 11%. This specimen was PBMCs, taken on the day of the yellow fever booster vaccination. Receptor source: a young man who received the YFV17D yellow fever vaccine.

The rearrangement uses TRBV15 and TRBJ2-4, with TRBD1 identical over 8 bases. V lost 3 bases to trimming and J lost 6 bases; unmatched junction nucleotides: 7. This CDR3 spans 15 amino acids. Germline lookup yields CDR1 LNHNV and CDR2 YYDKDF (reference sequence). In DNA form, the CDR3 reads TGTGCCACCAGCAGGGACAGGGCCACTGGAAACATTCAGTACTTC. This sequence encodes CATSRDRATGNIQYF.

This clonotype was detected only a few times. V is TRBV20-1 and J is TRBJ2-7, with D maybe TRBD1 (6 bases). The CDR3 runs to 13 residues. Germline CDR1 is DFQATT and CDR2 is SNEGSKA (reference sequence). V was clipped by 6 bases and J by 3 bases, with 15 bases between them. The CDR3 DNA reads TGCAGTGCCACTAAGGACAGTTTCTACGAGCAGTACTTC. This translates into CSATKDSFYEQYF.

V and J are TRBV7-2 and TRBJ2-2; unclear D gene. Germline V gene sequence: CDR1 SGHTA, CDR2 FQGNSA. Trimming took 2 bases from V and 6 from J, leaving 7 bases between them. The CDR3 sequence is 13 residues long. The CDR3 sequence: CASSLIIPGELFF. The CDR3 nucleotides read TGTGCCAGCAGCTTAATTATTCCCGGGGAGCTGTTTTTT.

This clonotype has just a few counts. V gene TRBV23-1 combines with J gene TRBJ2-1; the D is unclear. TRBV23-1 is an ORF; its function is uncertain. The CDR3 covers 20 residues. Trimming took 0 bases from V and 5 from J, leaving 26 bases between them. CDR3 sequence (DNA): TGCGCCAGCAGTCAATCGTCCCTAGTTAGATCGCCAGCAGGAAACAATGAGCAGTTCTTC. Encoded protein: CASSQSSLVRSPAGNNEQFF.

J is TRBJ1-5 and V is TRBV20-1; TRBD1 matches 7 bases. Germline CDR1 is DFQATT and CDR2 is SNEGSKA (reference sequence). The CDR3 covers 13 residues. With V trimmed by 3 bases and J by 5 bases, 4 bases remained unmatched. The CDR3 spells CSASPTGDQPQHF. The DNA of the CDR3 is TGCAGTGCTAGCCCTACAGGGGATCAGCCCCAGCATTTT.

The chain carries TRBV6-5 and TRBJ2-1; 10 bases are a match to TRBD2. The germline V gene has CDR1 MNHEY and CDR2 SVGAGI. There are 15 residues in the CDR3. V lost 2 bases and J lost 3; bases outside the gene matches: 1. The DNA for the CDR3 is TGTGCCAGCAGTTACGGGACTAGCGTCTACAATGAGCAGTTCTTC. Translated, it gives CASSYGTSVYNEQFF.

CDR3 DNA sequence: TGTGCCAGCAGCTTAGGGGGTAGCGGGAGAACAGATACGCAGTATTTT. Protein sequence: CASSLGGSGRTDTQYF. This rearrangement joins TRBV7-2 to TRBJ2-3; TRBD2 matches at 9 bases. Losses at the gene ends were 1 base for V and 3 bases for J; bases not matched to a gene: 5. The germline CDR1 and CDR2 sequences are SGHTA and FQGNSA. The CDR3 covers 16 residues. The complete variable domain, with remaining parts taken from reference TRBV7-2 and TRBJ2-3, reads GAGVSQSPSNKVTEKGKDVELRCDPISGHTALYWYRQSLGQGLEFLIYFQGNSAPDKSGLPSDRFSAERTGGSVSTLTIQRTQQEDSAVYLCASSLGGSGRTDTQYFGPGTRLTVL.

Concerning this clonotype: This may stem from a read error, because a much larger clone lies one nucleotide away. Since the CDR3 does not end with the conserved phenylalanine or tryptophan, this likely comes from a read error. The chain joins TRBV3-1 to TRBJ2-7; D perhaps matches TRBD2 (6 bases). Germline V CDR1 and CDR2: LGHDT, YNNKEL (reference sequence). The CDR3 loop spans 16 amino acids. V lost 0 bases, J lost 7 bases, and 19 bases lay in between. The CDR3 bases are TGTGCCAGCAGCCAAGAACACCCCGGGACTCAACGGGAGCAGTACTTA. Translating gives CASSQEHPGTQREQYL.

This clonotype appeared a few times. This chain joins TRBV7-2 and TRBJ2-1; 8 positions agree with TRBD2. V dropped 5 bases and J dropped 7; count of bases not matched to a gene: 10. Germline-derived CDR1 and CDR2 are SGHTA and FQGNSA. The CDR3 runs to 15 residues. CDR3 residues: CASSPSGRVRNEQFF. For the CDR3, the DNA is TGTGCCAGCAGCCCCAGCGGGAGAGTGAGGAATGAGCAGTTCTTC. The complete variable domain, with remaining parts taken from reference TRBV7-2 and TRBJ2-1, reads GAGVSQSPSNKVTEKGKDVELRCDPISGHTALYWYRQSLGQGLEFLIYFQGNSAPDKSGLPSDRFSAERTGGSVSTLTIQRTQQEDSAVYLCASSPSGRVRNEQFFGPGTRLTVL.

This CDR3 is CSAGGAETTDTQYF. The CDR3 DNA follows: TGCAGTGCTGGGGGAGCGGAGACCACAGATACGCAGTATTTT. This chain connects TRBV20-1 to TRBJ2-3; D may correspond to TRBD1 or TRBD2 (5 bases each). CDR3 length equals 14 residues. Between the trimmed V and J ends, which lost 5 bases and 2 bases, there was a span of 14 bases. Germline-derived CDR1 and CDR2 are DFQATT and SNEGSKA (reference sequence).

CDR3 in amino acids: CATSDSLEQFF. The CDR3 bases are TGTGCCACCAGTGATTCGCTTGAGCAGTTCTTC. This rearrangement joins TRBV24-1 to TRBJ2-1, with unresolved D. Germline lookup yields CDR1 KGHDR and CDR2 SFDVKD. The CDR3 is 11 amino acids. V was trimmed by 2 bases and J by 9 bases, leaving 4 bases between them.

This clonotype was observed a handful of times. The chain employs TRBV10-3 and TRBJ2-3; 10 bases fit TRBD2. This CDR3 comprises 20 residues. The ends lost 0 bases at V and 5 bases at J; junction bases unmatched: 17. Germline CDR1 is ENHRY and CDR2 is SYGVKD. The CDR3 is CAISESRLGPSGRAGDTQYF. For the CDR3, the DNA is TGTGCCATCAGTGAGTCTCGTCTCGGGCCTAGCGGGAGAGCCGGAGATACGCAGTATTTT.

The chain employs TRBV9 and TRBJ2-3, with D perhaps matching TRBD2 (5 bases). Trimming cost V 4 bases and J 3 bases, with 12 bases left between them. This CDR3 region has 14 residues. Germline CDR1 reads SGDLS; CDR2 reads YYNGEE. The CDR3 DNA is TGTGCCAGCAGCCCCCCTAGCAGAACAGATACGCAGTATTTT. Translating gives CASSPPSRTDTQYF.

This clonotype came up many times. V is TRBV7-2 and J is TRBJ2-4; 9 bases match TRBD1. Germline-derived CDR1 and CDR2 are SGHTA and FQGNSA. Trimming cost V 0 bases and J 6 bases; bases outside gene matches: 6. This CDR3 contains 16 residues. The CDR3 loop is CASSLAWDRVVNIQYF. Written as DNA, the CDR3 is TGTGCCAGCAGCTTAGCTTGGGACAGGGTCGTAAACATTCAGTACTTC.

This clonotype was detected a few times. A read error may be the cause here, since a much bigger clone is one base away. The CDR3 loop reads CNVAGQASSYEQYF. The CDR3 nucleotides read TGCAACGTTGCTGGACAGGCGAGCTCCTACGAGCAGTACTTC. This chain uses TRBV29-1 with TRBJ2-7, with 7 nucleotides matching TRBD1. Germline-derived CDR1 and CDR2 are SQVTM and ANQGSEA. This CDR3 spans 14 amino acids.

There are many counts of this clonotype. The V gene is TRBV20-1, the J gene TRBJ1-1; 8 nucleotides line up with TRBD1. The CDR3 is made up of 15 amino acids. CDR1 is DFQATT, CDR2 SNEGSKA, per germline (reference sequence). V was pared by 1 base and J by 2 bases, with 6 bases of the junction left unmatched. CDR3 sequence reads: CSARGSGQANTEAFF. The CDR3 DNA reads as TGCAGTGCTAGAGGCTCGGGACAGGCCAACACTGAAGCTTTCTTT.